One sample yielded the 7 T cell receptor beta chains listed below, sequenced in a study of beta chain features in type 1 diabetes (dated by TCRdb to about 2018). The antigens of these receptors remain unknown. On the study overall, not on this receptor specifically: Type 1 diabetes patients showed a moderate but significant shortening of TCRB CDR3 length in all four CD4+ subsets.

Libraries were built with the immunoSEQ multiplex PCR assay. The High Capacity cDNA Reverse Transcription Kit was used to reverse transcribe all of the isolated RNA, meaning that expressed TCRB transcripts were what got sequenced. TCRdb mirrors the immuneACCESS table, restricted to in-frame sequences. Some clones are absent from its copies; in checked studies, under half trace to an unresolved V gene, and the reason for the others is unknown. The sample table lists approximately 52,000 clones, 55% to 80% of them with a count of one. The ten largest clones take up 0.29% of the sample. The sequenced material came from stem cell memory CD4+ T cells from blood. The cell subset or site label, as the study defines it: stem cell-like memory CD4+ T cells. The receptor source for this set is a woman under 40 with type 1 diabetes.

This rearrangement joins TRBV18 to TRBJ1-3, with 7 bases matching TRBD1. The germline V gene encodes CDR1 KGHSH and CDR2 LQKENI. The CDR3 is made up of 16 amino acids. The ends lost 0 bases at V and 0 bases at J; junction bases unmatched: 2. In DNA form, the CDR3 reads TGTGCCAGCTCACCACCGGGACAGAGCTCTGGAAACACCATATATTTT. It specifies CASSPPGQSSGNTIYF.

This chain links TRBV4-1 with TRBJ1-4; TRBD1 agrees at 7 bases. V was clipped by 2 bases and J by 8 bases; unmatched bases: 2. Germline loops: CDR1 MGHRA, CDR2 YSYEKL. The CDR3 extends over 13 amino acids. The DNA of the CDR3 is TGCGCCAGCAGCCAAAGGACAGGAGAAAAACTGTTTTTT. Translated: CASSQRTGEKLFF.

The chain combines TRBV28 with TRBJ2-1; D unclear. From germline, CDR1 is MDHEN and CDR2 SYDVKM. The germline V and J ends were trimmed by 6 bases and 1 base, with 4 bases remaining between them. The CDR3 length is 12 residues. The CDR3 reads CASSLSYNEQFF. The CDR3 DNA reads TGTGCCAGCAGCCTGTCCTACAATGAGCAGTTCTTC.

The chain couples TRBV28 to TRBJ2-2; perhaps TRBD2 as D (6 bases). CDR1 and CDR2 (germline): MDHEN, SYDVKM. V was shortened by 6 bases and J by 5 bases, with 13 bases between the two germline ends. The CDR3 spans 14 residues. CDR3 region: CASSPGGQTGELFF. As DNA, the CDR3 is TGTGCCAGCAGCCCCGGAGGGCAGACCGGGGAGCTGTTTTTT.

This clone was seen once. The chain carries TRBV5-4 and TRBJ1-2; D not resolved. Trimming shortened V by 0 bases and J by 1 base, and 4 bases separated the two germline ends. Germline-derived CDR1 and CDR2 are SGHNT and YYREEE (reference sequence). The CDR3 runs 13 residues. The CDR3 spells CASSLDSNYGYTF. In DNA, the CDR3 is TGTGCCAGCAGCTTGGACAGTAACTATGGCTACACCTTC.

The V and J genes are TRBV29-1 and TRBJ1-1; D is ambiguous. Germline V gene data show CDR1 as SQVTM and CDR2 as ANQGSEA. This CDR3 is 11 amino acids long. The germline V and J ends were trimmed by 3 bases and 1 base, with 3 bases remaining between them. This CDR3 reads CSVDGNTEAFF. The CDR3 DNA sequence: TGCAGCGTTGACGGGAACACTGAAGCTTTCTTT.

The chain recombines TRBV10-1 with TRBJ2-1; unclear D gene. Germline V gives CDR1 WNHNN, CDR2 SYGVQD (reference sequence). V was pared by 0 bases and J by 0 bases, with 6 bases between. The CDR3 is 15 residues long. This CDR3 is CASSESASSYNEQFF. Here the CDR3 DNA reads TGCGCCAGCAGTGAGTCCGCGAGCTCCTACAATGAGCAGTTCTTC.